This T cell receptor beta chain is from a study of T-cell memory formation after mild COVID-19. As for the study in general: The study found TCR clusters largely donor specific.

Study-wide findings and caveats: CD4+ bias marked clones expanding day 15 to 37, unlike balanced contracting clones. The appearance of some responding clones in pre-infection memory suggested that cross-reactive memory joined. Clones from the second wave (peaking day 37) had unconfirmed SARS-CoV-2 specificity.

MiXCR was run by TCRdb on the 5' RACE reads, yielding one entry per CDR3 protein. The sample has under 200,000 distinct CDR3 sequences, around a third seen once. Comment on this clonotype: What it binds is unknown.

The receptor's source is an adult woman who had mild COVID-19 (a few samples of this study predate the infection). Cell type and time point are not known. Sample: PBMCs or a T cell subset sorted from them (not recorded which).

As DNA, the CDR3 is TGCGCCAGCAGCTTGCTCCAAGCCTCCTATGGCTACACCTTC. It yields the protein CASSLLQASYGYTF. The chain combines TRBV5-1 with TRBJ1-2; D gene ambiguous. With 1 base removed from V and 4 bases from J, the gap between germline ends came to 11 bases. This CDR3 is built from 14 residues. Germline V CDR1 and CDR2: SGHRS, YFSETQ.